The subject of this entry is one T cell receptor (beta chain). Its target is unknown. V lost 0 bases and J lost 2, with 9 bases in between. The CDR3 runs 14 residues. Germline V gene lookup returns CDR1 SGDLS and CDR2 YYNGEE. This sample was included in a study of cytomegalovirus exposure and HLA in healthy donors. PCR was performed using 60 Vbeta and 13 Jbeta primers. The assay was immunoSEQ multiplex PCR, and TCRdb's table has in-frame clones only and misses some. The table shows about 130,000 clones, with approximately 81% occurring only once. The study's findings and limits: At a 0.05 false discovery rate, a later analysis found about 17,000 TCR beta sequences to be associated with HLA alleles.

This chain links TRBV9 with TRBJ2-7; D may be TRBD2 (6 bases). The source material was PBMCs. This sequence was found in a male donor in good health and CMV-seronegative. The CDR3 protein is CASSVATGAYEQYF. The CDR3 coding sequence is TGTGCCAGCAGCGTAGCTACGGGGGCCTACGAGCAGTACTTC.